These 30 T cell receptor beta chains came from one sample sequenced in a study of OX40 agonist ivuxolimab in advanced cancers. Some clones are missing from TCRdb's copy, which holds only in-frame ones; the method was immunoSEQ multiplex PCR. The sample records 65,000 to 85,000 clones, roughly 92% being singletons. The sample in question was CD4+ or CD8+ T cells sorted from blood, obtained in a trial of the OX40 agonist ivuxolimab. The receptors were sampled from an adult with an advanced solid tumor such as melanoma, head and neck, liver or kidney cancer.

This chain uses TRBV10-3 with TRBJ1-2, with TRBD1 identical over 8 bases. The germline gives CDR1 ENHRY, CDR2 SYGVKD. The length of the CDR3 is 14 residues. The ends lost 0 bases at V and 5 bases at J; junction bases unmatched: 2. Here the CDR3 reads CAISESWDRYGYTF. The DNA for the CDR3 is TGTGCCATCAGTGAGTCGTGGGACAGGTATGGCTACACCTTC.

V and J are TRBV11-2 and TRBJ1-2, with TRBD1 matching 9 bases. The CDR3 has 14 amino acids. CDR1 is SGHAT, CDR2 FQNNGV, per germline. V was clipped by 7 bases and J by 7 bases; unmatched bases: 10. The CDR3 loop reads CASNPTGGASGYTF. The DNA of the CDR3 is TGTGCCAGCAACCCAACAGGGGGCGCATCTGGCTACACCTTC. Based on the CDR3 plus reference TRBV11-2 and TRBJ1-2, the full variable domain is EAGVAQSPRYKIIEKRQSVAFWCNPISGHATLYWYQQILGQGPKLLIQFQNNGVVDDSQLPKDRFSAERLKGVDSTLKIQPAKLEDSAVYLCASNPTGGASGYTFGSGTRLTVV.

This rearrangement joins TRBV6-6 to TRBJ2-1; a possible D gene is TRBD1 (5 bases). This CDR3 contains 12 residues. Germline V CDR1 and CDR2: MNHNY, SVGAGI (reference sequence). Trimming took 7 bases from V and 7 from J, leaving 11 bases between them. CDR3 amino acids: CASTQGENEQFF. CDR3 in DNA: TGTGCCAGCACCCAGGGTGAGAATGAGCAGTTCTTC.

The CDR3 region has the DNA TGCAGCGCTACAGGGGGGGGCGAGCAGTACTTC. Encoded protein: CSATGGGEQYF. The chain links TRBV29-1 to TRBJ2-7, with TRBD1 as a possible D gene (8 bases). The V end was cut by 7 bases, the J end by 6 bases, with 13 bases between. CDR3 length: 11 amino acids. The germline V gene encodes CDR1 SQVTM and CDR2 ANQGSEA.

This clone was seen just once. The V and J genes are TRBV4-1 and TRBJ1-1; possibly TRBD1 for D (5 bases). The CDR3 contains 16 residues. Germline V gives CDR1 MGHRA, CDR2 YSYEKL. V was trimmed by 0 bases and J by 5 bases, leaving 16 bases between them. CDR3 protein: CASSQDTTSQGTEAFF. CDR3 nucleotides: TGCGCCAGCAGCCAAGATACGACTTCCCAGGGAACTGAAGCTTTCTTT.

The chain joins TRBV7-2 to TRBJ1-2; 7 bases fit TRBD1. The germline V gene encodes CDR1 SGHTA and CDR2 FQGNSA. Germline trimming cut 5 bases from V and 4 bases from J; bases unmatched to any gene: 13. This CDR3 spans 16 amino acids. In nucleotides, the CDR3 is TGTGCCAGCAGCCTTCAGACAGGGCCAGATCGCTATGGCTACACCTTC. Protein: CASSLQTGPDRYGYTF.

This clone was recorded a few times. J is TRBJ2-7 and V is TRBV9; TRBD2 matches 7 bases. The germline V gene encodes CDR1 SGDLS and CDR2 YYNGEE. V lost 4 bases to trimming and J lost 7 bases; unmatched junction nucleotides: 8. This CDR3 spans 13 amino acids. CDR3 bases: TGTGCCAGCAGCTCTACGAGCGGGGAGGAGCAGTACTTC. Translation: CASSSTSGEEQYF.

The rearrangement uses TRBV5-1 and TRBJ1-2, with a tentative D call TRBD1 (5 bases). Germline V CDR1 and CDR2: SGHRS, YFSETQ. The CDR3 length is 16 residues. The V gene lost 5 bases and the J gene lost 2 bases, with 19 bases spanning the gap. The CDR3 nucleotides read TGCGCCAGCAGTTTATTCGGCACGGGGGAAAACTATGGCTACACCTTC. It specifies CASSLFGTGENYGYTF.

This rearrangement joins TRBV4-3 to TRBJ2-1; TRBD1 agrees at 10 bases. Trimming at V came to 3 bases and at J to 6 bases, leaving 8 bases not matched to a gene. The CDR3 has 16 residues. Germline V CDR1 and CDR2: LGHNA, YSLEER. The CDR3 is CASSHDGTGATNEQFF. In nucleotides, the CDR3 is TGCGCCAGCAGCCACGACGGGACAGGGGCGACCAATGAGCAGTTCTTC.

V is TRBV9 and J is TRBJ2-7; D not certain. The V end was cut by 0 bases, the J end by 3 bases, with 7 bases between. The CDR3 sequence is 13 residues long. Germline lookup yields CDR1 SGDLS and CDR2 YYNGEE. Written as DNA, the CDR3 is TGTGCCAGCAGCGTAGGGGTAGACTACGAGCAGTACTTC. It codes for CASSVGVDYEQYF.

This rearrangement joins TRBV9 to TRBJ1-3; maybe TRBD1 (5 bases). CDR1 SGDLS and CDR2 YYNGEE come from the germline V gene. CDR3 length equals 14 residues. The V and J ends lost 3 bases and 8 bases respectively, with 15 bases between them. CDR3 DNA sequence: TGTGCCAGCAGCGACCATGGGGGAGAGCACACCATATATTTT. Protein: CASSDHGGEHTIYF.

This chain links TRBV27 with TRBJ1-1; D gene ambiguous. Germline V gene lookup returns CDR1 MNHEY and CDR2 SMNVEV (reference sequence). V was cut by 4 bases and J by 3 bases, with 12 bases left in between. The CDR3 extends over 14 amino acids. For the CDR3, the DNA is TGTGCCAGCAGTTCTAACCCCACGGACACTGAAGCTTTCTTT. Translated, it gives CASSSNPTDTEAFF.

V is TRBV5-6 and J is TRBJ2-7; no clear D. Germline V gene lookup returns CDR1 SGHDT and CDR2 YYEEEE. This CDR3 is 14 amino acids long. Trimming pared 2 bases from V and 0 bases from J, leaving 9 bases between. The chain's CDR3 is CASSFLLFSYEQYF. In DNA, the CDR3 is TGTGCCAGCAGCTTTCTTCTCTTCTCCTACGAGCAGTACTTC.

As DNA, the CDR3 is TGTGCCAGCAACACTGGGAGGGGGCCCCCCCACAATGAGCAGTTCTTC. Translating it yields CASNTGRGPPHNEQFF. The V gene is TRBV7-9, the J gene TRBJ2-1; D could derive from TRBD1 or TRBD2 (7 bases each). The CDR3 sequence is 16 residues long. Germline V gene lookup returns CDR1 SEHNR and CDR2 FQNEAQ (reference sequence). The ends were cut back, 7 bases at V and 5 bases at J, with 21 bases in the middle.

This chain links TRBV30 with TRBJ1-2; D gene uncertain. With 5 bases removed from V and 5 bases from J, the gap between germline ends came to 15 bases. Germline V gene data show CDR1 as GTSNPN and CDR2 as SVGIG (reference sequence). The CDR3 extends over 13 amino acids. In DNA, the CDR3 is TGTGCCTGGCTCGGACCGCTGCTTTATGGCTACACCTTC. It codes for CAWLGPLLYGYTF.

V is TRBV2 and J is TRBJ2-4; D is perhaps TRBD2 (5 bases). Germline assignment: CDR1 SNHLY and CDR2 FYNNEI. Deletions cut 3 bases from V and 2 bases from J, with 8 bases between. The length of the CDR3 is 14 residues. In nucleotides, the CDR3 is TGTGCCAGCAGTGATCCGGGATCCAAAAACATTCAGTACTTC. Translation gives CASSDPGSKNIQYF.

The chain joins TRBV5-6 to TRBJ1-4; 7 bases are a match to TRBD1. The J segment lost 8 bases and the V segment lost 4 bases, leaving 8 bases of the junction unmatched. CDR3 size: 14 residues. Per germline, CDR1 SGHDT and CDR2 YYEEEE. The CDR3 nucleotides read TGTGCCAGCAGCGCCTTTACAGGGGACGAAAAACTGTTTTTT. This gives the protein CASSAFTGDEKLFF.

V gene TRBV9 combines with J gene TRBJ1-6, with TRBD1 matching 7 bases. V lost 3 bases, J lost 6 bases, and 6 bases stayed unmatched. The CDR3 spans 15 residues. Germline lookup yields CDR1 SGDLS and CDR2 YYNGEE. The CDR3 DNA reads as TGTGCCAGCAGCGGACCGGGACAGACTAATTCACCCCTCCACTTT. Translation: CASSGPGQTNSPLHF.

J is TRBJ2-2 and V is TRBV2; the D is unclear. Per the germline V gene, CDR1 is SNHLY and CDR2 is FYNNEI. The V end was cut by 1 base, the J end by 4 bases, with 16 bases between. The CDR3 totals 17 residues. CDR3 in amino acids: CASSEGRSSVGTGELFF. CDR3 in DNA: TGTGCCAGCAGTGAAGGCCGATCATCGGTCGGCACCGGGGAGCTGTTTTTT.

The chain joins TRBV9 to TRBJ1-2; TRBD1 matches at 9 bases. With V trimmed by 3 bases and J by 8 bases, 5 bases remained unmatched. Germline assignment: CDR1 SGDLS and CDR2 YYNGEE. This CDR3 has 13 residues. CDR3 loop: CASSAGQGAGYTF. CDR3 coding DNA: TGTGCCAGCAGCGCGGGACAGGGTGCGGGCTACACCTTC.

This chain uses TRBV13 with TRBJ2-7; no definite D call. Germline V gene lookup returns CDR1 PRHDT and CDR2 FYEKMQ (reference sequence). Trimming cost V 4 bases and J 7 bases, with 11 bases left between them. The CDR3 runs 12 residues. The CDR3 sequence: CASSSSPLEQYF. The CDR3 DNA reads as TGTGCCAGCAGCTCCTCCCCCCTGGAGCAGTACTTC.

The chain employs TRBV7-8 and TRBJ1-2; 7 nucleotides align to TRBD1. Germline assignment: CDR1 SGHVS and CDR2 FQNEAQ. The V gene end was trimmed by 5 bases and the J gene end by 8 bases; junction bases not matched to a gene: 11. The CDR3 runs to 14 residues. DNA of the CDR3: TGTGCCAGCAGCCCACGGACAGGATTAAGAGGCTACACCTTC. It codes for CASSPRTGLRGYTF.

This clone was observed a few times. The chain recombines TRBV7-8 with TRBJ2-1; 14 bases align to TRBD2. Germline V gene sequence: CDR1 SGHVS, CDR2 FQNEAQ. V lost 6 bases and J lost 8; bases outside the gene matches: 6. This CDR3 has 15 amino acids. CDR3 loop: CASRWTSGGIDEQFF. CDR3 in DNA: TGTGCCAGCAGGTGGACTAGCGGGGGGATCGATGAGCAGTTCTTC.

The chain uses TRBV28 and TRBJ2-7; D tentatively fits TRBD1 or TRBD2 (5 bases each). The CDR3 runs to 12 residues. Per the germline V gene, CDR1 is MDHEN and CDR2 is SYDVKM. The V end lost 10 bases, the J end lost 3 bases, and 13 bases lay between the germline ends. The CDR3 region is CAIGRDGYEQYF. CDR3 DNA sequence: TGTGCCATCGGCAGGGACGGCTACGAGCAGTACTTC.

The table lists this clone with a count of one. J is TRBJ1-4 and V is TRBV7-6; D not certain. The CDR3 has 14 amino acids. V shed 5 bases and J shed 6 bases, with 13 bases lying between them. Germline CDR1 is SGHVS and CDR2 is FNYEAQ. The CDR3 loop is CASSPELLYEKLFF. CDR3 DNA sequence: TGTGCCAGCAGCCCGGAGTTATTATATGAAAAACTGTTTTTT.

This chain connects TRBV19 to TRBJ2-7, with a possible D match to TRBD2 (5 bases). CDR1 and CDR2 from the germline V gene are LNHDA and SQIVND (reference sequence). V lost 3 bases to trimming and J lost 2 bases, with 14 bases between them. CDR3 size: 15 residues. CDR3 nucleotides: TGTGCCAGTAGTATGCGGCCGGGATCGGCCTACGAGCAGTACTTC. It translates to CASSMRPGSAYEQYF.

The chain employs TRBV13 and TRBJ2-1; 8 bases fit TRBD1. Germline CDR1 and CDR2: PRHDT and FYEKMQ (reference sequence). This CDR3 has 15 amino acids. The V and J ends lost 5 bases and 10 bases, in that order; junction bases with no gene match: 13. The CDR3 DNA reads TGTGCCAGCAGCGCCCGGGACAGGCCCTCGGGGGAGCAGTTCTTC. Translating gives CASSARDRPSGEQFF.

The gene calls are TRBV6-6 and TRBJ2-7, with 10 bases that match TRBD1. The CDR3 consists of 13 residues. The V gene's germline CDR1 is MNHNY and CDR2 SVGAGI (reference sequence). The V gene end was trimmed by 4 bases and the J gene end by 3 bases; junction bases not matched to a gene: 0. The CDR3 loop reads CASSWTGGYEQYF. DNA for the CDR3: TGTGCCAGCAGTTGGACAGGGGGCTACGAGCAGTACTTC.

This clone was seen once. In nucleotides, the CDR3 is TGTGCCACTTCCGGGGGGGCCTGGCAAGAGACCCAGTACTTC. Residues: CATSGGAWQETQYF. The chain recombines TRBV10-3 with TRBJ2-5; 8 bases are a match to TRBD2. The length of the CDR3 is 14 residues. Germline lookup yields CDR1 ENHRY and CDR2 SYGVKD. Trimming removed 10 bases from V and 2 bases from J; junction bases left unmatched: 9.

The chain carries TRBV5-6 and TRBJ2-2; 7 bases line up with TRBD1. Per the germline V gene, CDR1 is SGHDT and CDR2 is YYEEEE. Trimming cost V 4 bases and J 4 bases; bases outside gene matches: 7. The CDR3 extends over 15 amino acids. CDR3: CASSRGPHRTGELFF. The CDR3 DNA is TGTGCCAGCAGCAGGGGGCCTCATCGCACCGGGGAGCTGTTTTTT.